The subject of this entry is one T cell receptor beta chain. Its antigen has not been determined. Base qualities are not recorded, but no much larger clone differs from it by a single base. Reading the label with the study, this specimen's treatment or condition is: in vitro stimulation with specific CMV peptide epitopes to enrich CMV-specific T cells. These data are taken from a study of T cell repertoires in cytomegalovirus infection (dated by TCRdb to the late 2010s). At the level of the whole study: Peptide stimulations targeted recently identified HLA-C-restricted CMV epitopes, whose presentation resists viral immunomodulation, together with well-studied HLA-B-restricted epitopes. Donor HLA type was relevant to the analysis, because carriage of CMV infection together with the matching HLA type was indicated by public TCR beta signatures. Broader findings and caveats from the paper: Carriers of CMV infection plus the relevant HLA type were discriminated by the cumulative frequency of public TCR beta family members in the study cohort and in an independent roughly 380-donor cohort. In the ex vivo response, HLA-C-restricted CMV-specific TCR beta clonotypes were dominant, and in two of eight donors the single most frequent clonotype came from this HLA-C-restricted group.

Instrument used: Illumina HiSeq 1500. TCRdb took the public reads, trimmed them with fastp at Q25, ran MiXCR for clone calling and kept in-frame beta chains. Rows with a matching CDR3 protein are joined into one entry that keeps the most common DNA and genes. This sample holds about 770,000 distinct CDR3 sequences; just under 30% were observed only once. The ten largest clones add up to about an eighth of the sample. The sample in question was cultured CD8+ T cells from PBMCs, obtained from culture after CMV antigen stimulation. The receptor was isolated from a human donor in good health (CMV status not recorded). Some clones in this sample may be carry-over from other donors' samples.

The CDR3 amino acid sequence is: CASSLSSSGELFF. The nucleotide sequence is given as TGTGCCAGCAGTTTATCGAGTTCCGGGGAGCTGTTTTTT. The sequence links TRBV27 to TRBJ2-2; the D gene assignment is ambiguous. The CDR3 numbers 13 residues from cysteine through phenylalanine. This entry keeps only the CDR3 DNA: 39 bases, framed from base 1. The germline V gene (reference sequence) yields MNHEY for CDR1 and SMNVEV for CDR2. V drops 0 bases and J drops 6 bases, leaving 5 bases in between.